Each of the 18 T cell receptor beta chains below was sequenced from the same sample in a study of T cells in women clearing cervical HPV infection. Profiling relied on immunoSEQ multiplex PCR, and the TCRdb table lists in-frame clones only, not all of them. There are approximately 35,000 clones in the sample, with approximately 7.2% held by the top ten. The sequencing input was blood buffy coat. Every receptor here comes from a woman aged 18 to 75 with a cervical HPV16 infection that either progressed to CIN3+ or cleared (not recorded which).

To note about this clone: The read terminates 3 residues before the CDR3 end, so the remaining end is supplied by the germline J gene. V and J are TRBV7-3 and TRBJ2-2, with 9 bases fitting TRBD2. Germline V gene lookup returns CDR1 SGHTA and CDR2 FQGTGA. The V and J ends lost 8 bases and 2 bases, in that order; junction bases with no gene match: 6. This CDR3 is built from 15 residues. Incomplete CDR3 DNA: TGTGCCAGCGGGCCCGGGACTAGCAACACCGGGGAG. This sequence encodes CASGPGTSNTGE. The complete CDR3 protein is CASGPGTSNTGELFF.

As regards this clone: The read terminates 3 residues ahead of where the CDR3 ends, so the germline J gene completes it. The gene calls are TRBV7-8 and TRBJ1-2; 7 bases agree with TRBD1. With V trimmed by 8 bases and J by 4 bases, 10 bases remained unmatched. Germline V gives CDR1 SGHVS, CDR2 FQNEAQ. The CDR3 runs 14 residues. Incomplete CDR3 DNA: TGTGCCAGCTCAGGGGGACGGAGTGTCTATGGC. The encoded protein is CASSGGRSVYG. The whole CDR3 is CASSGGRSVYGYTF. Based on the CDR3 plus reference TRBV7-8 and TRBJ1-2, the full variable domain is GAGVSQSPRYKVAKRGQDVALRCDPISGHVSLFWYQQALGQGPEFLTYFQNEAQLDKSGLPSDRFFAERPEGSVSTLKIQRTQQEDSAVYLCASSGGRSVYGYTFGSGTRLTVV.

On this clone itself: The read stops 3 residues short of the end of the CDR3; the missing end is completed from the germline J gene. The chain combines TRBV5-1 with TRBJ2-7, with TRBD1 matching over 9 bases. CDR1 is SGHRS and CDR2 is YFSETQ in the germline V gene. V shed 3 bases and J 3 bases; nucleotides not matched to a gene: 4. CDR3 size: 14 residues. The part of the CDR3 DNA that was read is TGCGCCAGCAGCTGGACGGGACAGGGCTACGAG. Residues: CASSWTGQGYE. The whole CDR3 sequence is CASSWTGQGYEQYF.

Remarks on this clone: The CDR3 extends 3 residues past the end of the read, so its final part is completed from the germline J gene. This chain connects TRBV12-3 or TRBV12-4 to TRBJ2-3; TRBD2 matches at 10 bases. The CDR3 extends over 12 amino acids. CDR3 DNA (partial): TGTGCCAGCAGCCCTAGCGGGGGAACG. Translating it yields CASSPSGGT. The whole CDR3 sequence reads CASSPSGGTQYF.

Turning to this clone: The sequenced fragment ends 3 residues before the CDR3 boundary, so the rest is inferred from the germline J gene. The chain carries TRBV20-1 and TRBJ1-4; D may be TRBD1 (5 bases). CDR3 length: 16 residues. CDR1 is DFQATT, CDR2 SNEGSKA, per germline (reference sequence). CDR3 DNA, as far as it was read: TGCAGTGCCCGAGGGGTCGACAGAACTATGGATTCACCA. Encoded protein: CSARGVDRTMDSP. The full CDR3 is CSARGVDRTMDSPLFF.

To note about this clone: The read gets to within 3 residues of the CDR3 end, and the germline J gene fills in the rest. This chain links TRBV20-1 with TRBJ2-3; D unresolved. The CDR3 covers 11 residues. CDR1 and CDR2 from the germline V gene are DFQATT and SNEGSKA (reference sequence). CDR3 region: CSASRQETQYF. Incomplete CDR3 DNA: TGCAGTGCTAGTAGGCAGGAGACG.

Regarding this clone: Read sequence stops 3 residues before the CDR3 end, and the germline J gene provides the missing end. The V gene is TRBV20-1, the J gene TRBJ1-2, with D maybe TRBD1 (6 bases). Per germline, CDR1 DFQATT and CDR2 SNEGSKA (reference sequence). This CDR3 is 13 amino acids long. CDR3 sequence reads: CSASPLTGRDYTF. CDR3 bases read: TGCAGTGCTAGTCCCCTCACAGGGAGAGAC.

In regard to this clone: The sequence runs out 3 residues before the end of the CDR3; the remainder is reconstructed from the germline J gene. The chain employs TRBV20-1 and TRBJ2-2; D is unresolved. The CDR3 length is 18 residues. Germline-derived CDR1 and CDR2 are DFQATT and SNEGSKA (reference sequence). The DNA read from the CDR3 is TGCAGTGCTAGAAATCGCGGAGTCTTGAGCTCCTATAATTCACCG. Translating gives CSARNRGVLSSYNSP. The whole CDR3 protein is CSARNRGVLSSYNSPLFF.

The part of the CDR3 DNA that was read is TGTGCCAGCAGTGAAGGGGACAGCCCAACAGATACG. Translating gives CASSEGDSPTDT. The CDR3 as a whole reads CASSEGDSPTDTQYF. This chain links TRBV2 with TRBJ2-3; 7 nucleotides line up with TRBD1. The DNA ends 3 residues before the CDR3 does, and the rest of the CDR3 is filled in from the germline J gene. J was trimmed by 3 bases and V by 1 base; bases with no gene match: 4. The CDR3 consists of 15 residues. Germline V lookup: CDR1 SNHLY, CDR2 FYNNEI.

As for this clone: The read ends 3 residues shy of where the CDR3 ends; the end is completed using the germline J gene. This chain uses TRBV12-3 or TRBV12-4 with TRBJ2-5; TRBD2 matches at 10 bases. The junction had 8 bases not matched to a gene; V was cut back by 3 bases and J by 4 bases. The CDR3 length is 16 residues. The CDR3 bases that were read are TGTGCCAGCAGTTTTATAGCGCAGCGGGGGGGAGAGACC. It yields the protein CASSFIAQRGGET. The full CDR3 is CASSFIAQRGGETQYF.

As concerns this clone: The DNA ends 3 residues before the CDR3 does, and the rest of the CDR3 is filled in from the germline J gene. The rearrangement uses TRBV4-1 and TRBJ2-5; tentative D call: TRBD2 (7 bases). This CDR3 has 16 amino acids. V was shortened by 1 base and J by 5 bases, with 17 bases between the two germline ends. CDR1 is MGHRA and CDR2 is YSYEKL in the germline V gene. The CDR3 loop reads CASSQAGLGGTETQYF. The CDR3 DNA, read in part, is TGCGCCAGCAGCCAAGCCGGACTAGGGGGGACGGAGACC.

Comments on this clone: Coverage ceases 3 residues before the CDR3 finishes, and the germline J gene fills in the end. The chain links TRBV19 to TRBJ1-5; D is undetermined. The CDR3 spans 13 residues. Deletions cut 4 bases from V and 6 bases from J, with 10 bases between. Germline lookup yields CDR1 LNHDA and CDR2 SQIVND (reference sequence). CDR3 DNA (partial): TGTGCCAGTAGTACTCAGGTTACTCAGCCC. Translation gives CASSTQVTQP. The entire CDR3 protein reads CASSTQVTQPQHF.

A remark on this clone: The read ends 3 residues shy of where the CDR3 ends; the end is completed using the germline J gene. This rearrangement joins TRBV6-2 or TRBV6-3 to TRBJ1-2, with D possibly matching TRBD1 (6 bases). The germline CDR1 and CDR2 sequences are MNHEY and SVGEGT. The CDR3 spans 14 residues. V was clipped by 2 bases and J by 2 bases, with 9 bases between them. CDR3 bases read: TGTGCCAGCAGTTACCGGACAGAGAACTATGGC. It translates to CASSYRTENYG. The full CDR3 protein reads CASSYRTENYGYTF.

As concerns this clone: The read terminates 3 residues before the CDR3 end, so the remaining end is supplied by the germline J gene. The genes are TRBV11-3 and TRBJ2-3, with D unclear. V was pared by 4 bases and J by 1 base, with 6 bases between. Germline CDR1 reads SGHNT; CDR2 reads YENEEA. This CDR3 has 13 amino acids. CDR3 sequence reads: CASSSLGTDTQYF. CDR3 DNA, as far as it was read: TGTGCCAGCAGCTCGCTAGGCACAGATACG. The whole variable domain, remainder taken from reference TRBV11-3 and TRBJ2-3, is EAGVVQSPRYKIIEKKQPVAFWCNPISGHNTLYWYLQNLGQGPELLIRYENEEAVDDSQLPKDRFSAERLKGVDSTLKIQPAELGDSAVYLCASSSLGTDTQYFGPGTRLTVL.

To note about this clone: Read coverage stops 3 residues before the CDR3 terminus; the germline J gene supplies the remainder. V and J are TRBV20-1 and TRBJ2-5; D is unresolved. The V and J ends lost 3 bases and 1 base respectively, with 9 bases between them. CDR3 length equals 13 residues. The germline V gene has CDR1 DFQATT and CDR2 SNEGSKA (reference sequence). The sequenced CDR3 bases are TGCAGTGCTAGCGGGTCCCCCCAAGAGACC. Protein: CSASGSPQET. The full CDR3 reads CSASGSPQETQYF.

As concerns this clone: The read gets to within 3 residues of the CDR3 end, and the germline J gene fills in the rest. This chain connects TRBV7-3 to TRBJ2-3, with 12 bases lining up with TRBD1. This CDR3 spans 16 amino acids. V was clipped by 5 bases and J by 4 bases; unmatched bases: 7. Germline lookup yields CDR1 SGHTA and CDR2 FQGTGA. Partial CDR3 DNA: TGTGCCAGCAGCCAGGTCGGGACAGGGGGCGCAGATACG. Translation gives CASSQVGTGGADT. The whole CDR3 sequence is CASSQVGTGGADTQYF.

Comment on this clone: Read sequence stops 3 residues before the CDR3 end, and the germline J gene provides the missing end. The chain uses TRBV7-2 and TRBJ2-7; D perhaps matches TRBD2 (5 bases). V dropped 1 base and J dropped 2 bases, with 12 bases sitting between them. CDR1 SGHTA and CDR2 FQGNSA come from the germline V gene. The CDR3 runs 15 residues. The CDR3 protein is CASSLVRLAAYEQYF. The part of the CDR3 DNA that was read is TGTGCCAGCAGCTTAGTCAGGCTAGCCGCCTACGAG.

A remark on this clone: The DNA ends 3 residues before the CDR3 does, and the rest of the CDR3 is filled in from the germline J gene. The chain links TRBV20-1 to TRBJ1-5; 11 bases line up with TRBD1. Looked up from germline, CDR1 is DFQATT and CDR2 is SNEGSKA (reference sequence). The CDR3 loop spans 15 amino acids. After removal of 6 bases from V and 4 bases from J, the junction contained 8 bases not matched to a gene. CDR3 loop: CSARTGGMRNQPQHF. Incomplete CDR3 DNA: TGCAGTGCCCGGACAGGGGGCATGAGAAATCAGCCC.